These 15 T cell receptor beta chains were all obtained from the same sample, sequenced in a study of blood T cell repertoires in COVID-19. The protocol was immunoSEQ multiplex PCR, while the TCRdb copy is restricted to in-frame clones and leaves out a portion. The sample shows about 230,000 clones, less than 85% of them seen only once. The source material was peripheral blood. Source of these receptors: a woman aged 70-85 years with active or convalescent COVID-19.

The chain is built from TRBV5-1 and TRBJ1-6; D unclear. The V gene's germline CDR1 is SGHRS and CDR2 YFSETQ. The V gene lost 0 bases and the J gene lost 10 bases, with 8 bases spanning the gap. The CDR3 spans 13 residues. In DNA, the CDR3 is TGCGCCAGCAGCTTGGAGGAGGGCTCACCCCTCCACTTT. It encodes CASSLEEGSPLHF.

This clone was detected a few times. The chain combines TRBV5-1 with TRBJ2-7, with a weak D call TRBD1 (6 bases). The CDR3 totals 13 residues. The germline V gene has CDR1 SGHRS and CDR2 YFSETQ. Deletions cut 5 bases from V and 3 bases from J, with 12 bases between. CDR3 in DNA: TGCGCCAGCAGTACAGGGTCATTCTACGAGCAGTACTTC. This sequence encodes CASSTGSFYEQYF.

The chain recombines TRBV28 with TRBJ1-4; 7 nucleotides line up with TRBD1. Trimming removed 5 bases from V and 4 bases from J; junction bases left unmatched: 7. CDR1 MDHEN and CDR2 SYDVKM come from the germline V gene. The CDR3 contains 15 residues. In nucleotides, the CDR3 is TGTGCCAGCAGTCGGACAGGAGTTGGTAATGAAAAACTGTTTTTT. Amino acid sequence: CASSRTGVGNEKLFF.

The rearrangement uses TRBV28 and TRBJ1-4; D ambiguous. The V gene lost 5 bases and the J gene lost 8 bases, with 9 bases spanning the gap. Germline CDR1 reads MDHEN; CDR2 reads SYDVKM. The length of the CDR3 is 12 residues. CDR3 protein: CASSSPGEKLFF. The DNA for the CDR3 is TGTGCCAGCAGTAGTCCCGGGGAAAAACTGTTTTTT. Based on the CDR3 plus reference TRBV28 and TRBJ1-4, the full variable domain is DVKVTQSSRYLVKRTGEKVFLECVQDMDHENMFWYRQDPGLGLRLIYFSYDVKMKEKGDIPEGYSVSREKKERFSLILESASTNQTSMYLCASSSPGEKLFFGSGTQLSVL.

This sequence joins TRBV19 and TRBJ2-4; possibly TRBD2 for D (5 bases). CDR1 LNHDA and CDR2 SQIVND come from the germline V gene (reference sequence). Trimming shortened V by 8 bases and J by 4 bases, and 9 bases separated the two germline ends. This CDR3 has 12 residues. The CDR3 is CASGGGKNIQYF. In nucleotides, the CDR3 is TGTGCCAGTGGAGGCGGTAAAAACATTCAGTACTTC.

The gene calls are TRBV3-1 (or the pseudogene TRBV3-2) and TRBJ2-2, with D perhaps matching TRBD2 (6 bases). From germline, CDR1 is LGHDT and CDR2 YNNKEL (reference sequence). Trimming shortened V by 1 base and J by 1 base, and 7 bases separated the two germline ends. The CDR3 is 15 amino acids. CDR3 amino acids: CASSQGGVNTGELFF. CDR3 DNA: TGTGCCAGCAGCCAAGGCGGGGTGAACACCGGGGAGCTGTTTTTT.

This chain connects TRBV27 to TRBJ2-7; D possibly corresponds to TRBD2 (6 bases). V lost 5 bases and J lost 5, with 13 bases in between. The germline gives CDR1 MNHEY, CDR2 SMNVEV (reference sequence). This CDR3 contains 13 residues. CDR3 loop: CASSPRGWDEQYF. In DNA, the CDR3 is TGTGCCAGCAGTCCCCGGGGGTGGGACGAGCAGTACTTC.

The chain recombines TRBV24-1 with TRBJ2-3; 10 bases agree with TRBD1. Trimming at V came to 4 bases and at J to 2 bases, leaving 5 bases not matched to a gene. This CDR3 has 16 amino acids. Germline V lookup: CDR1 KGHDR, CDR2 SFDVKD. This chain's CDR3 is CATSDPGTGVTDTQYF. The CDR3 DNA sequence: TGTGCCACCAGTGACCCCGGGACAGGGGTCACAGATACGCAGTATTTT.

The chain uses TRBV13 and TRBJ1-3; 7 bases line up with TRBD1. In germline, CDR1 is PRHDT, CDR2 FYEKMQ (reference sequence). The CDR3 is 17 amino acids. The V segment lost 4 bases and the J segment 0 bases; nucleotides outside the gene matches: 9. DNA of the CDR3: TGTGCCAGCAGCTCCGCACAGGGGTTTAGCTCTGGAAACACCATATATTTT. Encoded protein: CASSSAQGFSSGNTIYF.

The rearrangement joins TRBV5-1 to TRBJ1-1, with D perhaps matching TRBD1 (6 bases). The CDR3 is 15 amino acids. Trimming left V 3 bases short and J 5 bases short, with 17 bases between. Germline CDR1 reads SGHRS; CDR2 reads YFSETQ. The CDR3 loop reads CASSSTSGVGTEAFF. Here the CDR3 DNA reads TGCGCCAGCAGCTCGACATCAGGGGTTGGAACTGAAGCTTTCTTT.

This clone has only a few counts. The rearrangement links TRBV7-2 to TRBJ2-7; 10 bases agree with TRBD2. The CDR3 is made up of 17 amino acids. Germline V gene data show CDR1 as SGHTA and CDR2 as FQGNSA. V dropped 0 bases and J dropped 0; count of bases not matched to a gene: 5. The CDR3 loop reads CASSLARVAGGSYEQYF. CDR3 nucleotide sequence: TGTGCCAGCAGCTTAGCGCGGGTAGCGGGGGGCTCCTACGAGCAGTACTTC. Drawing the rest from reference TRBV7-2 and TRBJ2-7, the complete variable domain is GAGVSQSPSNKVTEKGKDVELRCDPISGHTALYWYRQSLGQGLEFLIYFQGNSAPDKSGLPSDRFSAERTGGSVSTLTIQRTQQEDSAVYLCASSLARVAGGSYEQYFGPGTRLTVT.

The V and J genes are TRBV27 and TRBJ1-1; 8 bases fit TRBD1. CDR3 length: 13 amino acids. V shed 5 bases and J 6 bases; nucleotides not matched to a gene: 5. Germline V CDR1 and CDR2: MNHEY, SMNVEV (reference sequence). The DNA for the CDR3 is TGTGCCAGCAGTACGGACAGGGTGGCTGAAGCTTTCTTT. Amino acids: CASSTDRVAEAFF.

This clone was observed a few times. The J gene is TRBJ1-5, the V gene TRBV7-8, with D perhaps TRBD1 (5 bases). CDR1 is SGHVS, CDR2 FQNEAQ, per germline. The length of the CDR3 is 16 residues. V was cut by 1 base and J by 1 base, with 11 bases left in between. The CDR3 region is CASSLEGRASNQPQHF. CDR3 coding DNA: TGTGCCAGCAGCTTAGAAGGCAGGGCGAGCAATCAGCCCCAGCATTTT.

The chain is built from TRBV2 and TRBJ2-7; D might be TRBD1 (6 bases). Germline V CDR1 and CDR2: SNHLY, FYNNEI. The V end was cut by 6 bases, the J end by 3 bases, with 15 bases between. This CDR3 has 14 residues. In DNA form, the CDR3 reads TGTGCCAGCAGAACCACAGGGACCCTCTACGAGCAGTACTTC. Its protein is CASRTTGTLYEQYF.

The genes are TRBV2 and TRBJ2-2; D is possibly TRBD2 (6 bases). This CDR3 comprises 13 residues. Germline assignment: CDR1 SNHLY and CDR2 FYNNEI. Trimming removed 3 bases from V and 7 bases from J, with 9 bases in between. In nucleotides, the CDR3 is TGTGCCAGCAGTGAGGAGGAGGGCGGGGAGCTGTTTTTT. Amino acids: CASSEEEGGELFF.